This passage covers 3 T cell receptor beta chains from one sample sequenced in a study of tissue T cells after allogeneic stem cell transplantation (dated by TCRdb to the early 2020s). The library was generated by the immunoSEQ multiplex PCR assay. The immuneACCESS repertoire file appears here via TCRdb, limited to in-frame rearrangements. These files lack a portion of the clones; in checked studies, under half of the deficit traces to unresolved V genes, and the cause of the others is not known. The sample contains about 2,500 clones, about three fifths of them found a single time. Jointly, the top ten make up around 4.3% of the sample. Source material: gut tissue. Receptors originate from a female BALB/c mouse in good health. These mice carry the MHC haplotype H2-d.

Comment on this clone: These gene names are mouse names. Read coverage stops 1 residue before the CDR3 terminus; the germline J gene supplies the remainder. The chain recombines TRBV13-1 with TRBJ2-3, with 7 bases matching TRBD2. The germline V gene has CDR1 NSHNY and CDR2 SYGAGN. J lost 1 base, V lost 6 bases, and 5 bases had no gene match. This CDR3 spans 14 amino acids. CDR3 protein: CASKWGVGAETLYF. The DNA read from the CDR3 is TGTGCCAGCAAATGGGGGGTGGGTGCAGAAACGCTGTAT.

As regards this clone: Gene names are the mouse ones. The read terminates 1 residue ahead of where the CDR3 ends, so the germline J gene completes it. V gene TRBV13-1 combines with J gene TRBJ1-1; possible D gene TRBD1, 6 bases. The V and J ends lost 0 bases and 1 base respectively, with 7 bases between them. The germline V gene encodes CDR1 NSHNY and CDR2 SYGAGN. This CDR3 has 14 residues. The sequenced CDR3 bases are TGTGCCAGCAGTGATGTACAGGGGAACACAGAAGTCTTC. As protein: CASSDVQGNTEVF. The full CDR3 protein reads CASSDVQGNTEVFF.

This clone was recorded a few times. Genes and germline are mouse. Read coverage stops 1 residue before the CDR3 terminus; the germline J gene supplies the remainder. This chain links TRBV19 with TRBJ1-3; 10 nucleotides match TRBD1. This CDR3 contains 16 residues. V lost 5 bases and J lost 0; bases outside the gene matches: 5. Germline V lookup: CDR1 FNHDT, CDR2 SITEND (reference sequence). CDR3: CASRGTGANSGNTLYF. The part of the CDR3 DNA that was read is TGTGCCAGCAGAGGGACAGGGGCGAATTCTGGAAATACGCTCTAT.